The present TCR beta chain was sequenced within a study of blood T cells in healthy people across ages. This CDR3 is 14 amino acids long. V lost 2 bases and J lost 2, with 11 bases in between. In germline, CDR1 is GTSNPN, CDR2 SVGIG (reference sequence). A sample-barcoded 5' primer and a J-beta primer mix were used in a second PCR of about 7 to 11 cycles. Using its own MiXCR run on the 5' RACE reads, TCRdb lists one record per CDR3 protein. The data hold hundreds of thousands of distinct CDR3 sequences, with over 45% observed a single time. Caucasian, healthy and from Russia, the donors were aged between 6 and 90.

V usage is TRBV30 and J usage is TRBJ2-3; a possible D gene is TRBD2 (6 bases). The receptor's source is a woman aged 55-75 years in good health. Sequenced input: blood. The CDR3 nucleotides are TGTGCCTGGAGTCGGGAGTTTTTCACAGATACGCAGTATTTT. Its translation is CAWSREFFTDTQYF.